This entry is about one T cell receptor (beta chain). Its antigen is still unknown. Naive CD8 cells lacked CD45RO, underwent positive selection for CCR7 and left out terminally differentiated effector memory CD45RA+ cells. Donors had no recently reported acute infections or vaccinations and were HIV-negative. The data stem from a study of shared clonotypes between healthy human individuals. As for the study in general: CD4 naive and memory got three plates each, CD8 naive two, CD8 memory one.

The CDR3 loop spans 18 amino acids. V was cut by 0 bases and J by 5 bases, with 23 bases left in between. CDR1 and CDR2 (germline): SGDLS, YYNGEE. Clones were sequenced by immunoSEQ multiplex PCR, and TCRdb holds only the in-frame ones, with some missing. The sample yields roughly 2,000,000 clones, 93% seen once. Notes on the study in general: Memory subsets had estimated richness that was generally smaller than that of naive subsets. Sampling involved blood alone; tissue repertoires likely differ.

V usage is TRBV9 and J usage is TRBJ1-1; D is perhaps TRBD1 (5 bases). The clonotype comes from a man younger than 35 in good health. Some clones in this sample may be carry-over from other donors' samples. Sequencing input: naive CD8+ T cells from PBMCs. CDR3 coding DNA: TGTGCCAGCAGCGTAGAAGGGTTTCGGGGTGGGGCCGGGACTGAAGCTTTCTTT. It yields the protein CASSVEGFRGGAGTEAFF.